This TCR beta chain originates from a study of blood T cells in healthy people across ages. The V segment lost 1 base and the J segment 1 base; nucleotides outside the gene matches: 6. The CDR3 is 18 residues long. The germline CDR1 and CDR2 sequences are SGHTA and FQGTGA. Findings and limits, study-wide: Age brought a roughly linear fall in TCR beta diversity measured per million T cells.

This clonotype was picked up many times. Its target is unknown. Together with a sample-barcoded 5' primer, a J-beta primer mix was included in a second PCR lasting roughly 6 to 12 cycles. A single record per CDR3 protein comes from TCRdb applying MiXCR to the 5' RACE reads. The sample holds 1.5 million to 2 million distinct CDR3 sequences, 28% seen once. This TCR came from a woman aged 25-40 years in good health. Material: blood. The chain combines TRBV7-3 with TRBJ2-6; 8 bases map to TRBD1. DNA for the CDR3: TGTGCCAGCAGCTTAATGGCGGGACAGGTGTCTGGGGCCAACGTCCTGACTTTC. Protein product: CASSLMAGQVSGANVLTF.